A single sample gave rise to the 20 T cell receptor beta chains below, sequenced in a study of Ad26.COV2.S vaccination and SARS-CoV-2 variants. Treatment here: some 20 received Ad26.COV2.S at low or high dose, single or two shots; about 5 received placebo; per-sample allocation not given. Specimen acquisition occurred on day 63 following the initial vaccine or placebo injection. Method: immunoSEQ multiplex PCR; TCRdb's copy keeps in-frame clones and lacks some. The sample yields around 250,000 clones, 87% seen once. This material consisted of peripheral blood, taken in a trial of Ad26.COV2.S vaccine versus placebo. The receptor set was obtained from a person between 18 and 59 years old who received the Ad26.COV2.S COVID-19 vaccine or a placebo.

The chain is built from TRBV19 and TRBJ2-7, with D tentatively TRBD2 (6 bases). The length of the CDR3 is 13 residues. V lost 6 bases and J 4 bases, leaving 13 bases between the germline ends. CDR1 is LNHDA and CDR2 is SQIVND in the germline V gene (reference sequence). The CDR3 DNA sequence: TGTGCCAGTAGCCCCAAGGCGGGATACGAGCAGTACGTC. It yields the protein CASSPKAGYEQYV.

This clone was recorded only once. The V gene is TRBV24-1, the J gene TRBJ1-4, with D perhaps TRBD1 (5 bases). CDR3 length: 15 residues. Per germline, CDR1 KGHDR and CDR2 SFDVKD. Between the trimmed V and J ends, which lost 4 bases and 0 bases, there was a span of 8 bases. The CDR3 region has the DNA TGTGCCACCAGTGACGGACAAGCAACTAATGAAAAACTGTTTTTT. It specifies CATSDGQATNEKLFF.

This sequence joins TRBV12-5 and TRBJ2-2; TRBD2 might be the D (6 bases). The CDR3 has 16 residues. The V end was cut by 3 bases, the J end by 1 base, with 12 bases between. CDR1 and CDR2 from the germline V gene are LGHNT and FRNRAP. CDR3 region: CASGLTVSGNTGELFF. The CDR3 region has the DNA TGTGCTAGTGGTTTAACGGTTAGCGGGAACACCGGGGAGCTGTTTTTT. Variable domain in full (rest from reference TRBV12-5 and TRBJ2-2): DARVTQTPRHKVTEMGQEVTMRCQPILGHNTVFWYRQTMMQGLELLAYFRNRAPLDDSGMPKDRFSAEMPDATLATLKIQPSEPRDSAVYFCASGLTVSGNTGELFFGEGSRLTVL.

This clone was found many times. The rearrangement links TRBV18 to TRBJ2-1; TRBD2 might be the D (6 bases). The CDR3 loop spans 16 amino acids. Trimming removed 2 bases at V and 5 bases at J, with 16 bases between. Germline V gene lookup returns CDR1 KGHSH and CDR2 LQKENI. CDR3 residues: CASSPNPGRLHNEQFF. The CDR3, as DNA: TGTGCCAGCTCACCAAATCCGGGGAGGCTCCACAATGAGCAGTTCTTC.

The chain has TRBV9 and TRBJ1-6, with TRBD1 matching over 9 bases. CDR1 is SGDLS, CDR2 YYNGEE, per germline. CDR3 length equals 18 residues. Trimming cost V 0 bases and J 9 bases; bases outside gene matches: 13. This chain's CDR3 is CASSVEGRGGQGGSPLHF. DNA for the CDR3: TGTGCCAGCAGCGTAGAAGGAAGGGGGGGACAGGGAGGTTCACCCCTCCACTTT.

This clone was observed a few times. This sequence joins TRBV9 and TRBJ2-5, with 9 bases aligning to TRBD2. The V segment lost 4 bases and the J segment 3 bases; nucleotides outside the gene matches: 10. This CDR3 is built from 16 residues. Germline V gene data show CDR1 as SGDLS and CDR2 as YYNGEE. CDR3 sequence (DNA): TGTGCCAGCAGCCTACTTACGGGACTAGCTGAAGAGACCCAGTACTTC. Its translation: CASSLLTGLAEETQYF.

The CDR3 DNA reads TGTGCCACCAACCACCGGGACAGTAATGAAAAACTGTTTTTT. Translation: CATNHRDSNEKLFF. The gene calls are TRBV10-3 and TRBJ1-4, with 7 bases matching TRBD1. Trimming removed 10 bases from V and 4 bases from J; junction bases left unmatched: 9. The CDR3 covers 14 residues. Germline V CDR1 and CDR2: ENHRY, SYGVKD.

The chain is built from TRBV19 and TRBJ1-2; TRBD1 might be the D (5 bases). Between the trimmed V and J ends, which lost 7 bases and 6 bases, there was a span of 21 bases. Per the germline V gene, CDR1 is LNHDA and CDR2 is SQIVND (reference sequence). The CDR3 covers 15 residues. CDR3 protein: CASTDYRSALNGYTF. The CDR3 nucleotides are TGTGCCAGTACCGACTACAGGTCAGCCCTCAATGGCTACACCTTC. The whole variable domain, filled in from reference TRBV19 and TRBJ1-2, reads DGGITQSPKYLFRKEGQNVTLSCEQNLNHDAMYWYRQDPGQGLRLIYYSQIVNDFQKGDIAEGYSVSREKKESFPLTVTSAQKNPTAFYLCASTDYRSALNGYTFGSGTRLTVV.

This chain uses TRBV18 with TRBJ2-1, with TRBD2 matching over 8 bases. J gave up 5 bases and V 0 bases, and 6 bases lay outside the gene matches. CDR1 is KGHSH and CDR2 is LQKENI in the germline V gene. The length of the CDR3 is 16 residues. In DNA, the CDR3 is TGTGCCAGCTCACCACCTATTAGCGGGGCTCACAATGAGCAGTTCTTC. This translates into CASSPPISGAHNEQFF.

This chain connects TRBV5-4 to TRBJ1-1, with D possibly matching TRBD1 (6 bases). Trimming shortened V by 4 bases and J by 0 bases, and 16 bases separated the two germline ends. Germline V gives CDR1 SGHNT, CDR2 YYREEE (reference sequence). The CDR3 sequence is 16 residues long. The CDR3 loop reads CASSPVAGVMNTEAFF. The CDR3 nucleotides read TGTGCCAGCAGCCCGGTTGCAGGGGTAATGAACACTGAAGCTTTCTTT.

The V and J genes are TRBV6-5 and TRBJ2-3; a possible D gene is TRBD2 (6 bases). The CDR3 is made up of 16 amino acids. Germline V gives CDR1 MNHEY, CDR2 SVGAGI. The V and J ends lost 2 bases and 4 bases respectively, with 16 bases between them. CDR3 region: CASSYPRLDLPDTQYF. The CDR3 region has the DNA TGTGCCAGCAGTTACCCTCGACTAGACTTACCAGATACGCAGTATTTT.

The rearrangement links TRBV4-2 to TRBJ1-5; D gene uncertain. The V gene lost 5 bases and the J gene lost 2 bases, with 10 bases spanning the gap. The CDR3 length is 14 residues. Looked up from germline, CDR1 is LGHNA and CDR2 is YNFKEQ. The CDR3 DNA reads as TGTGCCAGCAGCTATCGACGGGGCAATCAGCCCCAGCATTTT. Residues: CASSYRRGNQPQHF.

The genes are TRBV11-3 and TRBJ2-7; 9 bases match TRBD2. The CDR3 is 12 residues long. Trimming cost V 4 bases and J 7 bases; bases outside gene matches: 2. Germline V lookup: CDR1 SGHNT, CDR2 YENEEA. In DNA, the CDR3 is TGTGCCAGCAGCTGGACTAGCGAGGAGCAGTACGTC. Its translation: CASSWTSEEQYV.

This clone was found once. The DNA for the CDR3 is TGTGCCAGCAGTCAGGGAAACATTCAGTACTTC. It encodes CASSQGNIQYF. This chain uses TRBV6-5 with TRBJ2-4, with TRBD1 as a possible D gene (5 bases). Trimming pared 5 bases from V and 6 bases from J, leaving 5 bases between. Germline CDR1 MNHEY, CDR2 SVGAGI. There are 11 residues in the CDR3.

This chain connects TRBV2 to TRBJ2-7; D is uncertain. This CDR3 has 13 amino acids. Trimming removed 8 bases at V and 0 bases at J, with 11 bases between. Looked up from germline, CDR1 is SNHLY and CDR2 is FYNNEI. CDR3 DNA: TGTGCCAGCCGGACGTTATACTCCTACGAGCAGTACTTC. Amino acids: CASRTLYSYEQYF.

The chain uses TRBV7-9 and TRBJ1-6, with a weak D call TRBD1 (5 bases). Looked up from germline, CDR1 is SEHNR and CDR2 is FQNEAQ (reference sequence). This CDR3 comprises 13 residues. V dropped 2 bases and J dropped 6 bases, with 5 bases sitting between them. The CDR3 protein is CASSLQGNSPLHF. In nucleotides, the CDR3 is TGTGCCAGCAGCTTACAGGGTAATTCACCCCTCCACTTT.

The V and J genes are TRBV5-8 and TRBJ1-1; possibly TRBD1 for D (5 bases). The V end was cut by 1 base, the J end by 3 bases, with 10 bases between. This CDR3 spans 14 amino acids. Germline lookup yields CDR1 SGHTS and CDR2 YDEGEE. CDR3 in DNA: TGTGCCAGCAGCTTGAAGGGGACTCACACTGAAGCTTTCTTT. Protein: CASSLKGTHTEAFF.

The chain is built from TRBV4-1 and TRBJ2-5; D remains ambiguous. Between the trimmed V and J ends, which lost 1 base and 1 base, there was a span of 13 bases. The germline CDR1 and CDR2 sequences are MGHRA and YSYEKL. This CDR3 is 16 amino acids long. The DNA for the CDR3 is TGCGCCAGCAGCCAAGGGGTTTCGGTGGGCCAAGAGACCCAGTACTTC. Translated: CASSQGVSVGQETQYF.

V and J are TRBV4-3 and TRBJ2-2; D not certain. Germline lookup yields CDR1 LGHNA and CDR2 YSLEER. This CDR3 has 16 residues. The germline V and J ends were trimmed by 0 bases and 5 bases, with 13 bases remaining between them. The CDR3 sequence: CASSQDWSVETGELFF. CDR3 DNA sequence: TGCGCCAGCAGCCAAGATTGGAGCGTTGAGACCGGGGAGCTGTTTTTT.

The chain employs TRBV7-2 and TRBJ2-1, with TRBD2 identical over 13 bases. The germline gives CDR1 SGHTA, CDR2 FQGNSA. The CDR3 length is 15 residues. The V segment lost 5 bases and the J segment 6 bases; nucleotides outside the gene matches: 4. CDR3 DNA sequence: TGTGCCAGCAGCCAGGGACTAGCGGGGACCAATGAGCAGTTCTTC. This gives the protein CASSQGLAGTNEQFF.